These 18 T cell receptor beta chains were sequenced from one sample in a study of response to subunit inactivated influenza vaccine. TCRdb re-analysed the RT-PCR reads in MiXCR, keeping a single row per CDR3 protein. Of hundreds of thousands of distinct CDR3 sequences detected, 16% appear once; the ten largest clones hold about 3%. The sample in question was CD4+ T cells sorted from PBMCs, obtained less than 30 months after vaccination. The receptors come from a man aged 50 to 69 who received an inactivated influenza vaccine.

As for this clonotype: This sequence may be a read error, since a much larger clone differs from it by one base. The rearrangement uses TRBV7-2 and TRBJ2-1; TRBD2 is a possible D gene (5 bases). This CDR3 spans 13 amino acids. The germline CDR1 and CDR2 sequences are SGHTA and FQGNSA. CDR3 bases: TGTGCCAGCAGCTTACTTAGCGAGAATGAGCTGTTCTTC. Translating it yields CASSLLSENELFF.

At least ten counts were recorded for this clonotype. This rearrangement joins TRBV5-1 to TRBJ1-1; 7 bases fit TRBD1. V lost 3 bases to trimming and J lost 7 bases; unmatched junction nucleotides: 3. The CDR3 contains 12 residues. Germline CDR1 SGHRS, CDR2 YFSETQ. The CDR3 nucleotides are TGCGCCAGCAGCTATCAGGGGGGTGAAGCTTTCTTT. It encodes CASSYQGGEAFF.

The sample holds a few counts of this clonotype. The chain combines TRBV25-1 with TRBJ2-3; TRBD1 is a possible D gene (5 bases). The V end was cut by 5 bases, the J end by 3 bases, with 12 bases between. The CDR3 has 14 residues. The V gene's germline CDR1 is MGHDK and CDR2 SYGVNS. The CDR3 bases are TGTGCCAGCAGTAAGGGGATAGGAACAGATACGCAGTATTTT. This encodes CASSKGIGTDTQYF.

This clonotype was counted at least ten times. The chain recombines TRBV4-2 with TRBJ1-4; D not certain. The CDR3 covers 15 residues. V was trimmed by 0 bases and J by 5 bases, leaving 10 bases between them. Germline CDR1 is LGHNA and CDR2 is YNFKEQ. The CDR3 nucleotides are TGTGCCAGCAGCCAAGATTACACCTCGAATGAAAAACTGTTTTTT. Amino acids: CASSQDYTSNEKLFF.

This clonotype turned up a few times. V usage is TRBV29-1 and J usage is TRBJ2-1; TRBD1 aligns across 10 bases. V trimming: 7 bases; J trimming: 8 bases; junction bases outside the gene matches: 8. Looked up from germline, CDR1 is SQVTM and CDR2 is ANQGSEA. The CDR3 has 13 amino acids. The DNA of the CDR3 is TGCAGCGGTTGGGGACAGGGGATCCATGAGCAGTTCTTC. Translating it yields CSGWGQGIHEQFF.

The chain links TRBV2 to TRBJ2-1; 9 bases agree with TRBD2. The CDR3 is 15 residues long. Losses at the gene ends were 4 bases for V and 0 bases for J; bases not matched to a gene: 1. Germline CDR1 is SNHLY and CDR2 is FYNNEI. The CDR3 loop reads CASSGSGSSYNEQFF. The CDR3 DNA is TGTGCCAGCAGTGGTAGCGGGAGCTCCTACAATGAGCAGTTCTTC.

Ten or more counts support this clonotype. The V and J genes are TRBV7-2 and TRBJ1-6; TRBD1 agrees at 10 bases. In germline, CDR1 is SGHTA, CDR2 FQGNSA. The V gene end was trimmed by 5 bases and the J gene end by 7 bases; junction bases not matched to a gene: 8. CDR3 length equals 16 residues. The chain's CDR3 is CASSASRTGGNSPLHF. The DNA for the CDR3 is TGTGCCAGCAGCGCCTCTCGGACAGGGGGAAATTCACCCCTCCACTTT.

This clonotype showed up many times. One junction end disagrees with the germline gene, perhaps due to a read error. The rearrangement uses TRBV4-3 and TRBJ1-2, with D maybe TRBD1 (6 bases). Germline V gene lookup returns CDR1 LGHNA and CDR2 YSLEER. The length of the CDR3 is 13 residues. The CDR3 loop reads CASSRTANYGYTF. DNA of the CDR3: TGTGCCAGCAGTAGGACAGCTAACTATGGCTACACCTTC.

This clonotype turned up a few times. J is TRBJ2-3 and V is TRBV7-2; TRBD1 or TRBD2 may be the D gene (5 bases each). Trimming shortened V by 4 bases and J by 7 bases, and 9 bases separated the two germline ends. The V gene's germline CDR1 is SGHTA and CDR2 FQGNSA. The CDR3 contains 12 residues. The CDR3 loop is CASSWDGNTQYF. The DNA for the CDR3 is TGTGCCAGCAGCTGGGACGGAAATACGCAGTATTTT. Full variable domain (missing parts from reference TRBV7-2 and TRBJ2-3): GAGVSQSPSNKVTEKGKDVELRCDPISGHTALYWYRQSLGQGLEFLIYFQGNSAPDKSGLPSDRFSAERTGGSVSTLTIQRTQQEDSAVYLCASSWDGNTQYFGPGTRLTVL.

The V gene is TRBV3-1, the J gene TRBJ1-1; D unclear. Trimming stripped 4 bases from V and 1 base from J, with 13 bases between. Per the germline V gene, CDR1 is LGHDT and CDR2 is YNNKEL (reference sequence). The CDR3 contains 15 residues. The CDR3 coding sequence is TGTGCCAGCAGCCCCTTGGTCGCGACGAACACTGAAGCTTTCTTT. Protein: CASSPLVATNTEAFF.

This clonotype turned up a few times. J is TRBJ2-7 and V is TRBV20-1, with D tentatively TRBD1 (5 bases). With 7 bases removed from V and 0 bases from J, the gap between germline ends came to 16 bases. Germline V lookup: CDR1 DFQATT, CDR2 SNEGSKA (reference sequence). CDR3 length equals 14 residues. The CDR3 protein is CSGTDTRSSYEQYF. The CDR3 nucleotides are TGCAGTGGGACGGACACCAGGAGCTCCTACGAGCAGTACTTC.

V and J are TRBV12-3 or TRBV12-4 and TRBJ2-1, with a tentative D call TRBD2 (6 bases). V lost 5 bases to trimming and J lost 4 bases, with 12 bases between them. The CDR3 length is 14 residues. The CDR3 region is CASSVPGLYNEQFF. The CDR3 coding sequence is TGTGCCAGCAGTGTACCGGGACTTTACAATGAGCAGTTCTTC.

The chain uses TRBV14 and TRBJ2-5; 8 bases are shared with TRBD2. Germline lookup yields CDR1 SGHDN and CDR2 FVKESK. This CDR3 spans 14 amino acids. With 4 bases clipped from V and 5 bases from J, the junction kept 6 bases outside the gene matches. The CDR3, as DNA: TGTGCCAGCAGCCGAATTAGCGGGGATGAGACCCAGTACTTC. Its translation is CASSRISGDETQYF.

V usage is TRBV10-3 and J usage is TRBJ1-4; D may be TRBD1 (5 bases). The CDR3 loop spans 14 amino acids. V was trimmed by 5 bases and J by 0 bases, leaving 7 bases between them. Germline-derived CDR1 and CDR2 are ENHRY and SYGVKD. The CDR3 DNA reads TGTGCCATCAGTCCAGGGTCAACTAATGAAAAACTGTTTTTT. Amino acids: CAISPGSTNEKLFF.

Only a few counts were recorded for this clonotype. J is TRBJ2-3 and V is TRBV6-2 or TRBV6-3; D ambiguous. The CDR3 is made up of 12 amino acids. V lost 2 bases and J lost 3, with 3 bases in between. Germline V gives CDR1 MNHEY, CDR2 SVGEGT. CDR3 amino acids: CASSYRTDTQYF. DNA of the CDR3: TGTGCCAGCAGTTACAGGACAGATACGCAGTATTTT.

This clonotype was counted only a few times. This chain uses TRBV3-1 with TRBJ1-2, with TRBD1 matching over 8 bases. The V gene's germline CDR1 is LGHDT and CDR2 YNNKEL (reference sequence). The CDR3 extends over 14 amino acids. V was pared by 1 base and J by 7 bases, with 5 bases of the junction left unmatched. CDR3 in amino acids: CASSQGWTGFGYTF. The CDR3 DNA reads as TGTGCCAGCAGCCAAGGATGGACAGGGTTTGGCTACACCTTC.

In its sample, this clonotype was seen many times. The chain carries TRBV14 and TRBJ2-1, with 11 bases aligning to TRBD2. Per germline, CDR1 SGHDN and CDR2 FVKESK. With V trimmed by 4 bases and J by 9 bases, 8 bases remained unmatched. This CDR3 spans 15 amino acids. The CDR3 protein is CASSRLAGSDIEQFF. DNA of the CDR3: TGTGCCAGCAGCCGACTAGCGGGATCAGATATTGAGCAGTTCTTC.

The V gene is TRBV12-3 or TRBV12-4, the J gene TRBJ2-7; D remains ambiguous. The V and J ends lost 3 bases and 5 bases respectively, with 17 bases between them. This CDR3 is 15 amino acids long. DNA of the CDR3: TGTGCCAGCAGTTTTCTTGGGTTTGCAAGGAACGAGCAGTACTTC. It codes for CASSFLGFARNEQYF.